This record looks at one T cell receptor (beta chain) sequence and its context. The antigen is undetermined. As for time point: pre-treatment sample, taken before nivolumab and TIL therapy. The source of the sample is a study of TIL therapy for anti-PD-1-resistant metastatic lung cancer. Study results and limitations: The baseline peripheral repertoire was partially replaced by infused TIL clonotypes that later decayed.

Sequencing used immunoSEQ v3. Libraries were sequenced to 2.2 million or so read pairs (survey) or roughly 4.5-6 million (deep). The method was immunoSEQ multiplex PCR; TCRdb's version includes in-frame clones alone and lacks a portion of them. Among about 18,000 clones, 83% were seen once, and the ten largest hold about 2.2%. The source of this sequence is a person aged 25 to 85 with non-small cell lung cancer. Here the sequenced sample was blood, taken at baseline.

The CDR3, as DNA: TGTGCCAGCAGTGCCAGACTAGCGGGAGGGGTAGATACGCAGTATTTT. It translates to CASSARLAGGVDTQYF. The rearrangement joins TRBV28 to TRBJ2-3; TRBD2 agrees at 14 bases. The germline V gene encodes CDR1 MDHEN and CDR2 SYDVKM. V lost 5 bases and J lost 5; bases outside the gene matches: 6. CDR3 length: 16 residues.